These 16 T cell receptor beta chains came from one sample sequenced in a study of control samples from healthy donors and cancer patients (dated by TCRdb to 2018 to 2021). The library was built by means of the immunoSEQ multiplex PCR assay. Imported from immuneACCESS, the table was reduced by TCRdb to in-frame sequences with V and J called. These copies leave out some clones; in studies compared against another copy, an unresolved V gene accounts for under half, and the cause of the remainder is not known. Present in this sample are about 120,000 clones, roughly 90% of which were seen just once. 1.5% to 2% of the sample rests with the top ten. The sequenced sample consisted of blood. All receptors come from a man between 18 and 29 years old in good health.

This clone was counted only a few times. The V gene is TRBV19, the J gene TRBJ2-5, with no clear D. Germline values: CDR1 LNHDA, CDR2 SQIVND (reference sequence). The CDR3 is made up of 11 amino acids. Trimming left V 3 bases short and J 1 base short, with 0 bases between. The CDR3 sequence: CASSIQETQYF. For the CDR3, the DNA is TGTGCCAGTAGTATCCAAGAGACCCAGTACTTC.

J is TRBJ2-7 and V is TRBV6-5; TRBD1 matches at 7 bases. Germline V gene lookup returns CDR1 MNHEY and CDR2 SVGAGI. Trimming cost V 6 bases and J 3 bases; bases outside gene matches: 8. CDR3 length: 14 residues. The CDR3 loop is CASRFLDRVYEQYF. CDR3 DNA: TGTGCCAGCAGATTCTTAGACAGGGTCTACGAGCAGTACTTC.

This clone was observed at least ten times. The chain joins TRBV6-5 to TRBJ1-1; 8 positions match TRBD1. V shed 6 bases, J shed 5 bases, and the junction held 8 bases outside the gene matches. The CDR3 totals 14 residues. The germline V gene encodes CDR1 MNHEY and CDR2 SVGAGI. The CDR3 sequence: CASRVTGGSTEAFF. For the CDR3, the DNA is TGTGCCAGCAGGGTCACAGGGGGGAGTACTGAAGCTTTCTTT.

The chain is built from TRBV14 and TRBJ2-2; 8 bases match TRBD2. Per germline, CDR1 SGHDN and CDR2 FVKESK. V trimming: 4 bases; J trimming: 5 bases; junction bases outside the gene matches: 9. CDR3 size: 16 residues. CDR3 DNA: TGTGCCAGCAGCCGATTGACAGCGGGAGTAACCGGGGAGCTGTTTTTT. As protein: CASSRLTAGVTGELFF.

The genes are TRBV19 and TRBJ2-7, with D tentatively TRBD1 (5 bases). The V gene lost 3 bases and the J gene lost 6 bases, with 15 bases spanning the gap. The CDR3 loop spans 14 amino acids. Germline CDR1 reads LNHDA; CDR2 reads SQIVND (reference sequence). The CDR3 DNA reads as TGTGCCAGTAGTATGTCTCCAGGGATGGGCGAGCAGTACTTC. Translation gives CASSMSPGMGEQYF.

This clone was counted once. The rearrangement uses TRBV30 and TRBJ2-5; D unresolved. CDR1 is GTSNPN, CDR2 SVGIG, per germline (reference sequence). The CDR3 has 12 residues. Trimming cost V 4 bases and J 2 bases, with 8 bases left between them. The CDR3 region has the DNA TGTGCCTGGAAGGGTTCACAAGAGACCCAGTACTTC. Protein: CAWKGSQETQYF.

The rearrangement links TRBV6-5 to TRBJ1-5; 8 bases align to TRBD1. Unmatched junction bases numbered 4, after V lost 6 bases and J lost 0 bases. Germline-derived CDR1 and CDR2 are MNHEY and SVGAGI. The CDR3 runs 15 residues. In DNA, the CDR3 is TGTGCCAGCAGACGGGACAGGAATAGCAATCAGCCCCAGCATTTT. This sequence encodes CASRRDRNSNQPQHF.

The rearrangement links TRBV19 to TRBJ2-3; the D gene is possibly TRBD2 (5 bases). There are 13 residues in the CDR3. V lost 9 bases and J 7 bases, leaving 17 bases between the germline ends. Germline CDR1 reads LNHDA; CDR2 reads SQIVND (reference sequence). DNA of the CDR3: TGTGCCAGCTCAACTAGGCCGGTTTATACGCAGTATTTT. It specifies CASSTRPVYTQYF. The full variable domain, its missing parts supplied by reference TRBV19 and TRBJ2-3, is DGGITQSPKYLFRKEGQNVTLSCEQNLNHDAMYWYRQDPGQGLRLIYYSQIVNDFQKGDIAEGYSVSREKKESFPLTVTSAQKNPTAFYLCASSTRPVYTQYFGPGTRLTVL.

The V call is TRBV19, the J call TRBJ2-7; 7 nucleotides match TRBD2. CDR3 length: 15 residues. V shed 3 bases and J 1 base; nucleotides not matched to a gene: 6. Germline assignment: CDR1 LNHDA and CDR2 SQIVND (reference sequence). The CDR3 reads CASSISAGRSYEQYF. The CDR3 nucleotides read TGTGCCAGTAGTATTTCAGCGGGAAGATCCTACGAGCAGTACTTC.

This clone has only one observation. This chain uses TRBV21-1 with TRBJ2-1; the table's TRBD2 call for D was not verified on the DNA. TRBV21-1 is assigned pseudogene status. This CDR3 region has 19 residues. CDR3 residues: CASSKESGIGLADYNEQFF. The CDR3 coding sequence is TGTGCCAGCAGCAAAGAGTCGGGAATTGGACTAGCGGACTACAATGAGCAGTTCTTC.

This rearrangement joins TRBV19 to TRBJ2-2; D is possibly TRBD1 (5 bases). Germline lookup yields CDR1 LNHDA and CDR2 SQIVND (reference sequence). V was clipped by 11 bases and J by 0 bases, with 13 bases between them. The CDR3 spans 14 residues. Here the CDR3 DNA reads TGTGCCGGGCGACAGCGTTCGAACACCGGGGAGCTGTTTTTT. Its translation is CAGRQRSNTGELFF.

The V call is TRBV20-1, the J call TRBJ1-2, with D perhaps matching TRBD1 (5 bases). Germline CDR1 is DFQATT and CDR2 is SNEGSKA (reference sequence). The CDR3 length is 14 residues. The germline V and J ends were trimmed by 3 bases and 2 bases, with 13 bases remaining between them. In DNA form, the CDR3 reads TGCAGTGCTAGTAGGGGTGGGGGGAACTATGGCTACACCTTC. The encoded protein is CSASRGGGNYGYTF.

CDR3 in DNA: TGTGCCAGCAGTACTGGGACAGGGGGCTTTGACGAGCAGTACTTC. Its protein is CASSTGTGGFDEQYF. The chain uses TRBV6-5 and TRBJ2-7; 12 bases map to TRBD1. V trimming: 5 bases; J trimming: 5 bases; junction bases outside the gene matches: 7. CDR1 is MNHEY and CDR2 is SVGAGI in the germline V gene. The CDR3 sequence is 15 residues long.

In the case of this clone: Other DNA sequences from this sample encode an identical CDR3 as well. V and J are TRBV6-5 and TRBJ2-7; D is possibly TRBD1 (6 bases). The CDR3 consists of 13 residues. Germline lookup yields CDR1 MNHEY and CDR2 SVGAGI. V lost 6 bases to trimming and J lost 3 bases, with 12 bases between them. The CDR3 sequence: CASSLGQNYEQYF. CDR3 DNA: TGTGCCAGCAGCCTTGGACAGAACTACGAGCAGTACTTC.

This clone appeared a few times. The gene calls are TRBV5-8 and TRBJ1-6, with D unresolved. The CDR3 covers 15 residues. Germline assignment: CDR1 SGHTS and CDR2 YDEGEE. V lost 4 bases to trimming and J lost 7 bases, with 15 bases between them. The CDR3 here is CASSPGEGLNSPLHF. Here the CDR3 DNA reads TGTGCCAGCAGCCCCGGGGAGGGCCTAAATTCACCCCTCCACTTT.

This sequence joins TRBV9 and TRBJ2-6, with D possibly being TRBD1 (6 bases). Germline lookup yields CDR1 SGDLS and CDR2 YYNGEE. The germline V and J ends were trimmed by 2 bases and 0 bases, with 12 bases remaining between them. The CDR3 contains 17 residues. The CDR3 loop is CASSVGTPLSGANVLTF. The DNA of the CDR3 is TGTGCCAGCAGCGTCGGGACACCCCTCTCTGGGGCCAACGTCCTGACTTTC.